The 24 T cell receptor beta chains listed next were all sequenced from one sample in a study of monozygotic twins with inflammatory bowel disease. Reprocessing the 5' RACE reads, TCRdb reports a single entry for every CDR3 protein and omits DNA. Its listing shows 400,000 to 500,000 distinct CDR3 sequences. Sequencing was performed on blood. Receptor source: a human donor with ulcerative colitis or Crohn's disease, or a healthy co-twin of an affected twin (not recorded which).

The chain links TRBV4-1 to TRBJ2-5; TCRdb proposes TRBD2, but this gene call is untestable without DNA. Germline CDR1 is MGHRA and CDR2 is YSYEKL. CDR3 length: 16 amino acids. Here the CDR3 reads CASSQEGAVPGKTQYF.

V usage is TRBV27 and J usage is TRBJ2-5; lacking DNA, the TRBD2 call made by TCRdb goes unchecked. The germline gives CDR1 MNHEY, CDR2 SMNVEV (reference sequence). CDR3 length equals 14 residues. The CDR3 is CASSLKDFTETQYF.

This sequence joins TRBV11-1 and TRBJ1-5; lacking DNA, the TRBD1 call made by TCRdb goes unchecked. Per the germline V gene, CDR1 is SGHAT and CDR2 is FQDESV (reference sequence). The CDR3 covers 17 residues. The CDR3 spells CASGVWRTDYSNQPQHF. The full variable domain, with the rest looked up from reference TRBV11-1 and TRBJ1-5, is EAEVAQSPRYKITEKSQAVAFWCDPISGHATLYWYRQILGQGPELLVQFQDESVVDDSQLPKDRFSAERLKGVDSTLKIQPAELGDSAMYLCASGVWRTDYSNQPQHFGDGTRLSIL.

CDR3 protein: CAGRRDGAETQYF. J is TRBJ2-5 and V is TRBV30; absent DNA, TCRdb's TRBD2 call cannot be checked. The CDR3 totals 13 residues. CDR1 is GTSNPN and CDR2 is SVGIG in the germline V gene (reference sequence).

V usage is TRBV12-3 or TRBV12-4 and J usage is TRBJ2-1; TCRdb's assignment of TRBD1 cannot be checked, as there is no DNA. The CDR3 totals 14 residues. The CDR3 region is CASSSLPLYNEQFF.

V is TRBV12-3 or TRBV12-4 and J is TRBJ2-3; as DNA is missing, the TRBD2 call by TCRdb cannot be tested. The CDR3 totals 12 residues. CDR3 in amino acids: CASRAGGATQYF.

The chain employs TRBV6-2 or TRBV6-3 and TRBJ1-6. CDR1 is MNHEY, CDR2 SVGEGT, per germline. This CDR3 is built from 12 residues. The CDR3 sequence: CASSYAKRPLHF.

The CDR3 region is CASSTPMQTGNTIYF. The chain joins TRBV5-5 to TRBJ1-3. This CDR3 comprises 15 residues. Germline V gene lookup returns CDR1 SGHKS and CDR2 YYEKEE (reference sequence).

The rearrangement joins TRBV5-1 to TRBJ1-3; TCRdb lists TRBD1, though no DNA is available to test this call. This CDR3 comprises 14 residues. Germline values: CDR1 SGHRS, CDR2 YFSETQ. This chain's CDR3 is CASSLRPLGDTIYF. The full variable domain, completed using reference TRBV5-1 and TRBJ1-3, is KAGVTQTPRYLIKTRGQQVTLSCSPISGHRSVSWYQQTPGQGLQFLFEYFSETQRNKGNFPGRFSGRQFSNSRSEMNVSTLELGDSALYLCASSLRPLGDTIYFGEGSWLTVV.

The CDR3 is CASSPTRGGTDTQYF. This chain links TRBV7-9 with TRBJ2-3; TCRdb's assignment of TRBD1 cannot be checked, as there is no DNA. Germline V lookup: CDR1 SEHNR, CDR2 FQNEAQ (reference sequence). This CDR3 contains 15 residues. The complete variable domain, with remaining parts taken from reference TRBV7-9 and TRBJ2-3, reads DTGVSQNPRHKITKRGQNVTFRCDPISEHNRLYWYRQTLGQGPEFLTYFQNEAQLEKSRLLSDRFSAERPKGSFSTLEIQRTEQGDSAMYLCASSPTRGGTDTQYFGPGTRLTVL.

The chain couples TRBV20-1 to TRBJ2-7; absent DNA, TCRdb's TRBD1 call cannot be checked. CDR1 is DFQATT and CDR2 is SNEGSKA in the germline V gene (reference sequence). CDR3 length: 13 amino acids. The CDR3 here is CVGQGASDDEQYF.

The chain has TRBV15 and TRBJ1-4. The CDR3 contains 14 residues. The germline gives CDR1 LNHNV, CDR2 YYDKDF (reference sequence). The chain's CDR3 is CATSRVVAGEKLFF.

The chain employs TRBV4-3 and TRBJ2-1; TCRdb calls TRBD2, which cannot be checked without DNA. Per the germline V gene, CDR1 is LGHNA and CDR2 is YSLEER. The CDR3 loop spans 14 amino acids. The CDR3 loop reads CASSQGGRYNEQFF.

The chain uses TRBV10-3 and TRBJ1-6; TCRdb picks TRBD1, but there is no DNA to check that call. This CDR3 is built from 17 residues. Germline lookup yields CDR1 ENHRY and CDR2 SYGVKD. Here the CDR3 reads CAISESKGGQGNSPLHF.

This chain connects TRBV5-6 to TRBJ2-3; there is no DNA to check the TCRdb D call of TRBD2. The germline V gene encodes CDR1 SGHDT and CDR2 YYEEEE. The CDR3 has 16 amino acids. The CDR3 is CASSFWDSRDWDTQYF.

J is TRBJ1-4 and V is TRBV20-1; no DNA is available, so the TRBD1 call from TCRdb remains unchecked. The CDR3 has 13 amino acids. Germline V gene sequence: CDR1 DFQATT, CDR2 SNEGSKA (reference sequence). CDR3 protein: CSAIGDSNEKLFF.

V is TRBV18 and J is TRBJ1-4. CDR3 length: 14 amino acids. From germline, CDR1 is KGHSH and CDR2 LQKENI. CDR3 region: CASSPERINEKLFF.

This sequence joins TRBV7-2 and TRBJ1-2; TCRdb's D call, TRBD1, is unchecked because there is no DNA. The germline V gene has CDR1 SGHTA and CDR2 FQGNSA. The CDR3 runs to 16 residues. The CDR3 reads CASSSPSRGRNYGYTF.

The gene calls are TRBV25-1 and TRBJ2-7; TCRdb's D call, TRBD2, is unchecked because there is no DNA. Germline V CDR1 and CDR2: MGHDK, SYGVNS. The CDR3 is 15 residues long. This CDR3 is CASSVGTSNPREQYF.

The rearrangement joins TRBV3-1 to TRBJ1-6; lacking DNA, the TRBD1 call made by TCRdb goes unchecked. Germline CDR1 reads LGHDT; CDR2 reads YNNKEL (reference sequence). The CDR3 consists of 19 residues. The CDR3 protein is CASSQDRRGQAQGYSPLHF.

This chain joins TRBV7-8 and TRBJ1-5; absent DNA, TCRdb's TRBD1 call cannot be checked. The CDR3 loop spans 15 amino acids. Germline V gives CDR1 SGHVS, CDR2 FQNEAQ. The CDR3 reads CASNPDGAWDQPQHF.

The chain recombines TRBV6-6 with TRBJ1-1. There are 14 residues in the CDR3. Germline CDR1 reads MNHNY; CDR2 reads SVGAGI (reference sequence). CDR3: CASYTEQGSPEAFF.

This CDR3 is CASSSLMGNTQYF. The V call is TRBV7-2, the J call TRBJ2-3; TCRdb outputs TRBD1, but without DNA this stays unchecked. The CDR3 has 13 amino acids. From germline, CDR1 is SGHTA and CDR2 FQGNSA.

The V call is TRBV3-1, the J call TRBJ2-7. Germline-derived CDR1 and CDR2 are LGHDT and YNNKEL (reference sequence). The CDR3 is made up of 11 amino acids. CDR3: CASSLKAEQYF.